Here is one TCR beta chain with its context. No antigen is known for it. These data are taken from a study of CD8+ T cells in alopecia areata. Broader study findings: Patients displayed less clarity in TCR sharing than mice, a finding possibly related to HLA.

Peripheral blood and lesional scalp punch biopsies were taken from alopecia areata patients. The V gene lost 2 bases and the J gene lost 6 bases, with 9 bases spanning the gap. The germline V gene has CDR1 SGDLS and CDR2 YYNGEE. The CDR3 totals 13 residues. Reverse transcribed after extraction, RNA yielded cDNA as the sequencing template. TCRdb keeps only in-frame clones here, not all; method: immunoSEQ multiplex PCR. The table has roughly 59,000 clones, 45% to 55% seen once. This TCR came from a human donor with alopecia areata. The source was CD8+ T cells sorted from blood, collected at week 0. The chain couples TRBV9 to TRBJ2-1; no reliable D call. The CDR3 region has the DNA TGTGCCAGCAGCGTCGACTGGTCCAATGAGCAGTTCTTC. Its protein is CASSVDWSNEQFF.